This T cell receptor (beta chain) is drawn from a study of OX40 agonist ivuxolimab in advanced cancers. Notes on the research overall: Ivuxolimab, which targeted the costimulatory receptor OX40 (CD134), was an agonistic, fully human IgG2 monoclonal antibody. Intravenous ivuxolimab was administered to patients every 2 weeks at six dose levels: 0.01, 0.1, 0.3, 1.5, 3 and 10 mg/kg. Of the roughly 52 dose-escalation patients, hepatocellular carcinoma was present in about 20, melanoma in around 15, renal cell carcinoma in 9 and head and neck cancer in 9. In the dose-escalation cohort, approximately 82% of patients were male, and the mean age was roughly 56 years with a range of roughly 23 to 79. Patients were allowed to have had prior anti-PD-1, anti-PD-L1 or anti-CTLA-4 therapy, and around 41% of the dose-escalation patients had previously received checkpoint inhibitors. Partial responses occurred in three dose-escalation patients, of whom one had hepatocellular carcinoma and two had cutaneous melanoma. The point of sequencing TCRbeta in the periphery was to test whether ivuxolimab changed TCR sequence diversity and drove clonal T-cell expansion. The paper reports the monotherapy dose-escalation portion (N of about 54 patients) of the phase I ivuxolimab trial.

Turning to this clone: The antigen this receptor binds is unknown. No quality values exist for individual bases; no much larger clone is one base distant.

Cut back by 1 base and 5 bases, the V and J ends lie 21 bases apart. Counted from cysteine to phenylalanine, this CDR3 has 18 amino acids. The DNA shown is the 54-base CDR3, in frame from base 1. CDR1 and CDR2, looked up from the germline V gene (reference sequence), are SEHNR and FQNEAQ. Genomic DNA was isolated from the sorted cells so that the TCRbeta CDR3 region could be sequenced. TCRbeta CDR3 regions were sequenced using the immunoSEQ Assay. TCRdb provides this immuneACCESS table in a form limited to in-frame rearrangements. Some clones are lacking; in checked studies, under half of them reflect an unresolved V gene, and why the rest are absent is not known. Here the sample has under 100,000 clones; 85% to 90% occur a single time. The top ten constitute approximately 0.3% of the sample. The trial excluded patients who had a history of autoimmune disease or who were on systemic immunosuppression. Peripheral blood for TCR sequencing was drawn from every dose cohort at baseline, at cycle 4 day 1 and at cycle 7 day 1. The samples were taken from a phase I, first-in-human, multicenter, open-label dose-escalation trial of ivuxolimab. The trial enrolled adults with locally advanced or metastatic head and neck squamous cell, hepatocellular, melanoma or renal cell carcinoma. Before TCR sequencing, CD4+ T cells and CD8+ T cells from peripheral blood were sorted into separate populations.

Paper-wide results and their limitations: At doses of 0.1 to 3.0 mg/kg, clonal expansion of both CD4+ and CD8+ blood T cells was observed from baseline to week 6. After ivuxolimab, more expanded clones were found on average in CD8+ T cells than in CD4+ T cells. Antigen specificity was not determined for the clonally expanded peripheral T cells. Low levels of normalized T-cell clonal expansion were also seen in some nonresponding patients. In the 0.1-3.0 mg/kg groups, partial responders had among the lowest normalized peripheral clonal expansion, particularly in CD8+ T cells.

The TCR comes from an adult with an advanced solid tumor such as melanoma, head and neck, liver or kidney cancer. This receptor chain uses TRBV7-9 and TRBJ2-1; a tentative D call is TRBD2 (5 bases match). This material consisted of CD4+ or CD8+ T cells sorted from blood, taken in a trial of the OX40 agonist ivuxolimab. The CDR3 in this case is CASSLGTLALESDNEQFF. Here is the DNA: TGTGCCAGCAGCTTAGGTACGTTAGCGCTTGAGTCCGACAATGAGCAGTTCTTC.